Below, 29 T cell receptor beta chains from the same sample are listed, as sequenced in a study of T cells in tumors and immune-related adverse events. Libraries were prepared by immunoSEQ multiplex PCR; TCRdb keeps only in-frame clonotypes and omits some of them. The sample has approximately 700 clones, 90% seen once. Material: kidney tissue, obtained from a patient treated with anti-PD-1 therapy. Receptors were obtained from a female donor with metastatic renal cell carcinoma.

The CDR3 reads CASSHGQSYNEQYF. CDR3 nucleotides: TGCGCCAGCAGTCACGGACAGTCCTATAACGAGCAGTACTTC. This sequence joins TRBV5-1 and TRBJ2-7, with D possibly matching TRBD1 (6 bases). With 5 bases removed from V and 5 bases from J, the gap between germline ends came to 17 bases. The germline CDR1 and CDR2 sequences are SGHRS and YFSETQ. The CDR3 is made up of 14 amino acids.

V and J are TRBV10-1 and TRBJ1-1; D is unresolved. V shed 5 bases and J shed 1 base, with 8 bases lying between them. The CDR3 sequence is 13 residues long. In germline, CDR1 is WNHNN, CDR2 SYGVQD (reference sequence). The chain's CDR3 is CASSSDKNTEAFF. DNA of the CDR3: TGCGCCAGCAGTTCCGACAAGAACACTGAAGCTTTCTTT.

The chain joins TRBV11-2 to TRBJ1-1, with 9 bases aligning to TRBD1. The germline V gene has CDR1 SGHAT and CDR2 FQNNGV. The CDR3 contains 15 residues. V lost 5 bases to trimming and J lost 5 bases; unmatched junction nucleotides: 9. The CDR3 region is CASSLGQGRSTEAFF. DNA of the CDR3: TGTGCCAGCAGCCTCGGACAGGGGAGAAGTACTGAAGCTTTCTTT. The full variable domain, with the rest looked up from reference TRBV11-2 and TRBJ1-1, is EAGVAQSPRYKIIEKRQSVAFWCNPISGHATLYWYQQILGQGPKLLIQFQNNGVVDDSQLPKDRFSAERLKGVDSTLKIQPAKLEDSAVYLCASSLGQGRSTEAFFGQGTRLTVV.

The genes are TRBV10-1 and TRBJ1-3, with a tentative D call TRBD1 (5 bases). V lost 6 bases and J 2 bases, leaving 11 bases between the germline ends. The CDR3 contains 14 residues. Germline V gene sequence: CDR1 WNHNN, CDR2 SYGVQD (reference sequence). The CDR3 coding sequence is TGCGCCAGCAGCCCCGGGGCGACTGGAAACACCATATATTTT. Protein: CASSPGATGNTIYF.

A single count supports this clone. This chain connects TRBV5-8 to TRBJ1-2, with no clear D. Germline V gene lookup returns CDR1 SGHTS and CDR2 YDEGEE. This CDR3 has 13 amino acids. The germline V and J ends were trimmed by 1 base and 5 bases, with 9 bases remaining between them. The CDR3 bases are TGTGCCAGCAGCTTGCTAAATCAATATGGCTACACCTTC. Encoded protein: CASSLLNQYGYTF. The full variable domain, rest sourced from reference TRBV5-8 and TRBJ1-2, is EAGVTQSPTHLIKTRGQQATLRCSPISGHTSVYWYQQALGLGLQFLLWYDEGEERNRGNFPPRFSGRQFPNYSSELNVNALELEDSALYLCASSLLNQYGYTFGSGTRLTVV.

The V call is TRBV5-4, the J call TRBJ2-6; 9 bases are a match to TRBD1. CDR1 and CDR2 (germline): SGHNT, YYREEE (reference sequence). V shed 4 bases and J 0 bases; nucleotides not matched to a gene: 8. This CDR3 contains 18 residues. In DNA, the CDR3 is TGTGCCAGCAGCCACCCAGAGACAGGGGGCTCTGGGGCCAACGTCCTGACTTTC. As protein: CASSHPETGGSGANVLTF.

The rearrangement uses TRBV29-1 and TRBJ1-2; the D is unclear. Trimming left V 4 bases short and J 5 bases short, with 11 bases between. Germline V CDR1 and CDR2: SQVTM, ANQGSEA. The CDR3 consists of 12 residues. The CDR3 DNA sequence: TGCAGCGTTGGCCGGGGAAGTTATGGCTACACCTTC. This translates into CSVGRGSYGYTF.

The CDR3 coding sequence is TGTGCAAGTCGCTTTTCCTGGGCTGGGGGGGAGGACACAGATACGCAGTATTTT. This translates into CASRFSWAGGEDTDTQYF. The chain joins TRBV12-2 to TRBJ2-3; the table gives TRBD2 as D, unverified against the DNA. TRBV12-2 is noted as a pseudogene. This CDR3 is 18 amino acids long.

This clone was seen a few times. The chain is built from TRBV18 and TRBJ1-5; D is perhaps TRBD1 (5 bases). The CDR3 is made up of 14 amino acids. V dropped 3 bases and J dropped 9 bases, with 15 bases sitting between them. Germline assignment: CDR1 KGHSH and CDR2 LQKENI. CDR3 DNA sequence: TGTGCCAGCTCACCGGACACAGCGGGTGGGCCCCAGCATTTT. Translated: CASSPDTAGGPQHF. Full variable domain (outside the CDR3, taken from reference TRBV18 and TRBJ1-5): NAGVMQNPRHLVRRRGQEARLRCSPMKGHSHVYWYRQLPEEGLKFMVYLQKENIIDESGMPKERFSAEFPKEGPSILRIQQVVRGDSAAYFCASSPDTAGGPQHFGDGTRLSIL.

The V gene is TRBV11-3, the J gene TRBJ2-1; D unresolved. The V end lost 5 bases, the J end lost 9 bases, and 11 bases lay between the germline ends. CDR1 SGHNT and CDR2 YENEEA come from the germline V gene. This CDR3 contains 12 residues. The CDR3 DNA reads TGTGCCAGCAGCCCTCATTCCGGTGAGCAGTTCTTC. It yields the protein CASSPHSGEQFF.

The rearrangement joins TRBV27 to TRBJ2-7, with D hard to call. In germline, CDR1 is MNHEY, CDR2 SMNVEV (reference sequence). Trimming left V 8 bases short and J 5 bases short, with 10 bases between. The CDR3 extends over 11 amino acids. The CDR3 is CASAGSHEQYF. The CDR3 DNA reads as TGTGCCAGCGCCGGCAGTCACGAGCAGTACTTC.

This clone came up a few times. The rearrangement joins TRBV7-9 to TRBJ1-1, with D unresolved. The germline CDR1 and CDR2 sequences are SEHNR and FQNEAQ (reference sequence). V shed 0 bases and J shed 0 bases, with 11 bases lying between them. There are 16 residues in the CDR3. The CDR3 reads CASSLAHGRLNTEAFF. The CDR3 nucleotides are TGTGCCAGCAGCTTAGCGCACGGCAGACTGAACACTGAAGCTTTCTTT.

V usage is TRBV5-8 and J usage is TRBJ1-1; the D is unclear. V shed 7 bases and J shed 11 bases, with 15 bases lying between them. The CDR3 runs 11 residues. In germline, CDR1 is SGHTS, CDR2 YDEGEE. The CDR3 DNA sequence: TGTGCCAGCCGAAACTTCCAATACGCTTTCTTT. Translating it yields CASRNFQYAFF.

The chain couples TRBV19 to TRBJ2-4; D is ambiguous. V lost 3 bases, J lost 3 bases, and 9 bases lay in between. CDR1 is LNHDA, CDR2 SQIVND, per germline (reference sequence). CDR3 size: 14 residues. The CDR3, as DNA: TGTGCCAGTAGTATTACCCAGAACAAAAACATTCAGTACTTC. Translating it yields CASSITQNKNIQYF.

The gene calls are TRBV2 and TRBJ1-1; D may be TRBD1 (5 bases). The CDR3 contains 14 residues. Germline V lookup: CDR1 SNHLY, CDR2 FYNNEI. The V gene lost 8 bases and the J gene lost 3 bases, with 16 bases spanning the gap. The CDR3 sequence is CASSIGRADTEAFF. CDR3 nucleotide sequence: TGTGCCAGCTCTATTGGCAGGGCCGACACTGAAGCTTTCTTT.

CDR3 loop: CASSYVGPGYEQYF. CDR3 bases: TGTGCCAGCAGTTACGTGGGGCCCGGTTACGAGCAGTACTTC. The chain employs TRBV28 and TRBJ2-7; possibly TRBD1 for D (5 bases). Trimming shortened V by 4 bases and J by 4 bases, and 14 bases separated the two germline ends. Germline values: CDR1 MDHEN, CDR2 SYDVKM. The CDR3 extends over 14 amino acids.

CDR3 DNA: TGTGCCAGCAGCAAAGGGGGAGACAGGGAGGCCGGGGAGCTGTTTTTT. Encoded protein: CASSKGGDREAGELFF. The rearrangement links TRBV21-1 to TRBJ2-2; the table assigns TRBD1, which was not confirmed against the DNA. TRBV21-1 is assigned pseudogene status. This CDR3 comprises 16 residues.

The chain recombines TRBV5-4 with TRBJ2-5; D unresolved. CDR1 and CDR2 from the germline V gene are SGHNT and YYREEE (reference sequence). Trimming removed 0 bases from V and 4 bases from J, with 4 bases in between. The CDR3 spans 12 residues. In DNA, the CDR3 is TGTGCCAGCAGCTTGGACGGAGAGACCCAGTACTTC. It translates to CASSLDGETQYF.

V is TRBV28 and J is TRBJ2-3; 14 nucleotides line up with TRBD2. CDR3 length: 15 residues. The V gene's germline CDR1 is MDHEN and CDR2 SYDVKM. J was trimmed by 4 bases and V by 6 bases; bases with no gene match: 3. CDR3 in amino acids: CASREGLAGADTQYF. CDR3 nucleotide sequence: TGTGCCAGCAGGGAGGGACTAGCGGGAGCAGATACGCAGTATTTT. Variable domain in full (rest from reference TRBV28 and TRBJ2-3): DVKVTQSSRYLVKRTGEKVFLECVQDMDHENMFWYRQDPGLGLRLIYFSYDVKMKEKGDIPEGYSVSREKKERFSLILESASTNQTSMYLCASREGLAGADTQYFGPGTRLTVL.

The chain has TRBV12-5 and TRBJ2-5; 7 nucleotides agree with TRBD2. Near its end, the DNA agrees better with TRBJ2-7, so the J call may be wrong. Germline CDR1 and CDR2: LGHNT and FRNRAP. CDR3 length: 13 amino acids. The CDR3 sequence: CASGLVTGGEQYF. DNA of the CDR3: TGTGCTAGTGGTTTGGTTACGGGGGGCGAGCAGTACTTC.

The V and J genes are TRBV11-2 and TRBJ2-7; D may be TRBD2 (6 bases). Germline V lookup: CDR1 SGHAT, CDR2 FQNNGV. The V and J ends lost 2 bases and 2 bases respectively, with 13 bases between them. There are 15 residues in the CDR3. The CDR3 here is CASSLWDSPAYEQYF. The DNA for the CDR3 is TGTGCCAGCAGCTTATGGGACTCCCCGGCCTACGAGCAGTACTTC.

Here the CDR3 DNA reads TGCGCCAGCAGCCAAGATTTCGGGGGGGCCGCCGCCGAGACCCAGTACTTC. Protein sequence: CASSQDFGGAAAETQYF. The chain carries TRBV4-3 and TRBJ2-5; 8 positions match TRBD2. Unmatched junction bases numbered 11, after V lost 0 bases and J lost 5 bases. Germline V gene lookup returns CDR1 LGHNA and CDR2 YSLEER. The CDR3 length is 17 residues.

The chain uses TRBV6-1 and TRBJ1-5; tentatively, D is TRBD1 (5 bases). V was trimmed by 6 bases and J by 7 bases, leaving 19 bases between them. CDR3 length: 15 amino acids. CDR1 is MNHNS, CDR2 SASEGT, per germline. The CDR3 protein is CASRGWDGYRQPQHF. In nucleotides, the CDR3 is TGTGCCAGCAGGGGTTGGGACGGATATAGACAGCCCCAGCATTTT.

V gene TRBV7-9 combines with J gene TRBJ1-4, with D tentatively TRBD1 (5 bases). This CDR3 has 14 amino acids. CDR1 SEHNR and CDR2 FQNEAQ come from the germline V gene (reference sequence). Deletions cut 6 bases from V and 5 bases from J, with 13 bases between. This CDR3 is CASSLGGANEKLFF. CDR3 sequence (DNA): TGTGCCAGCAGTTTGGGTGGGGCGAATGAAAAACTGTTTTTT.

The chain combines TRBV21-1 with TRBJ1-3; TRBD1 reflects the table's D call only, with no check against the DNA. TRBV21-1 is termed a pseudogene. This CDR3 contains 15 residues. CDR3 DNA: TGTGCCAGCAGCAAGAACAGGGGGCCGGGAAACACCATATATTTT. Amino acids: CASSKNRGPGNTIYF.

The chain joins TRBV28 to TRBJ1-1; TRBD1 matches at 8 bases. V lost 4 bases to trimming and J lost 10 bases; unmatched junction nucleotides: 8. CDR3 length equals 13 residues. Per germline, CDR1 MDHEN and CDR2 SYDVKM. The DNA of the CDR3 is TGTGCCAGCAGTTCCGGACAGGGTTGGCGAGCTTTCTTT. Translating gives CASSSGQGWRAFF. Complete variable domain (other parts from reference TRBV28 and TRBJ1-1): DVKVTQSSRYLVKRTGEKVFLECVQDMDHENMFWYRQDPGLGLRLIYFSYDVKMKEKGDIPEGYSVSREKKERFSLILESASTNQTSMYLCASSSGQGWRAFFGQGTRLTVV.

The chain combines TRBV5-1 with TRBJ2-5; no clear D gene. Germline CDR1 is SGHRS and CDR2 is YFSETQ. Trimming stripped 5 bases from V and 2 bases from J, with 7 bases between. The CDR3 loop spans 12 amino acids. Here the CDR3 DNA reads TGCGCCAGCAGGGAGCAACAAGAGACCCAGTACTTC. Protein sequence: CASREQQETQYF.

V and J are TRBV6-1 and TRBJ1-5, with 10 bases that match TRBD1. This CDR3 spans 15 amino acids. V was clipped by 11 bases and J by 7 bases; unmatched bases: 14. The V gene's germline CDR1 is MNHNS and CDR2 SASEGT. The CDR3 bases are TGTGCCGCCCGACAGGGGGCAGGGGTAGGGCAGCCCCAGCATTTT. It specifies CAARQGAGVGQPQHF.

The chain couples TRBV28 to TRBJ2-3; D might be TRBD2 (5 bases). Germline values: CDR1 MDHEN, CDR2 SYDVKM. Trimming shortened V by 2 bases and J by 1 base, and 10 bases separated the two germline ends. CDR3 length: 15 residues. CDR3 in amino acids: CASSLRGSGTDTQYF. The CDR3 DNA sequence: TGTGCCAGCAGTTTAAGAGGGAGCGGCACAGATACGCAGTATTTT.